This paragraph reports one T cell receptor (beta chain). These data are taken from a study of blood T cell repertoires in COVID-19. Whole-study context: In each case, the material was cDNA or gDNA derived from T cells, B-cell-depleted T cells, or PBMCs.

The study assigned cohorts using participant-reported clinical history. Original analysis: Reference gene primer amplification in the assay estimated nucleated cell counts. TCRdb's copy holds only in-frame clones and misses some; the assay was immunoSEQ multiplex PCR. V, J and clone size are taken as reported in that table, and D and trimming were inferred from the DNA itself. The table records about 60,000 clones, around 80% of them present only once. This CDR3 has 13 residues. CDR1 and CDR2 from the germline V gene are MNHEY and SMNVEV (reference sequence). V lost 6 bases to trimming and J lost 0 bases, with 7 bases between them.

This clonotype was sampled from a middle-aged woman with acute COVID-19. Sequenced sample: PBMCs or T cells enriched from blood (not recorded which). The rearrangement links TRBV27 to TRBJ2-3; D is unclear. The chain's CDR3 is CASSLISTDTQYF. The CDR3 DNA sequence: TGTGCCAGCAGCCTAATCAGCACAGATACGCAGTATTTT.